This T cell receptor (beta chain) is from a study of shared clonotypes between healthy human individuals. Whole-study results and caveats: Naive CD4 clonotypes overlapped across a handful of donors at roughly 5%.

Both subsets, CD45RA+ naive and CD45RA-negative memory, were split from the CD4+ cells. J was trimmed by 6 bases and V by 2 bases; bases with no gene match: 15. Germline V gene sequence: CDR1 MGHDK, CDR2 SYGVNS. This CDR3 spans 18 amino acids. With respect to this clone: Antigen unknown.

Sequencing was performed with immunoSEQ multiplex PCR; in TCRdb, only in-frame clones are kept and a portion is missing. This sample yields fewer than 850,000 clones, of which 55% to 75% are seen a single time; approximately 1.8% belongs to the top ten. The source is a young woman in good health. Sequenced input: memory CD4+ T cells sorted from blood. The subset is: CD45RA-negative fraction. The chain recombines TRBV25-1 with TRBJ2-1, with 8 bases identical to TRBD2. CDR3 coding DNA: TGTGCCAGCAGTGAAATCCCAGAGATCGGGGGGGGTCTCAATGAGCAGTTCTTC. Encoded protein: CASSEIPEIGGGLNEQFF.